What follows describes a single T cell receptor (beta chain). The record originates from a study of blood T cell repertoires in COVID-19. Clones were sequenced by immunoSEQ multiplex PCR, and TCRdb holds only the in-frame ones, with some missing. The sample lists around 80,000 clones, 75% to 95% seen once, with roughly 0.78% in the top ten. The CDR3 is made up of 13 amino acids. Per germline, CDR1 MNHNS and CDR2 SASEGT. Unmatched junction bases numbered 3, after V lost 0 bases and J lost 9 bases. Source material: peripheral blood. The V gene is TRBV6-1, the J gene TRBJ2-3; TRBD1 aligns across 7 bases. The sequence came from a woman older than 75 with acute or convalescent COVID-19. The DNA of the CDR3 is TGTGCCAGCAGTGAAGCGGTGGACAGGACGCAGTATTTT. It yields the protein CASSEAVDRTQYF.